One sample yielded the 23 T cell receptor beta chains listed below, sequenced in a study of cytomegalovirus exposure and HLA in healthy donors. Amplification used 60 Vbeta primers and 13 Jbeta primers. This table comes from immunoSEQ multiplex PCR, and its TCRdb copy is limited to in-frame clones, with some not included. This table has about 170,000 clones, just under 85% appearing once. Sequencing was done on a sample of PBMCs. These receptors all come from a girl aged 5-17 years in good health and CMV-seropositive.

This clone was observed once. V usage is TRBV2 and J usage is TRBJ2-5; 11 nucleotides align to TRBD1. The end of the DNA aligns better with TRBJ2-7, so the J call may be wrong. Germline loops: CDR1 SNHLY, CDR2 FYNNEI. The CDR3 length is 14 residues. Here the CDR3 DNA reads TGTGCCAGCAACCGGGACAGGGGGATTCCCGAGCAGTACTTC. It encodes CASNRDRGIPEQYF.

This clone was seen more than once but under ten times. The V call is TRBV6-5, the J call TRBJ1-2, with 8 bases aligning to TRBD1. Germline V CDR1 and CDR2: MNHEY, SVGAGI. Losses at the gene ends were 8 bases for V and 10 bases for J; bases not matched to a gene: 15. The CDR3 runs 14 residues. DNA of the CDR3: TGTGCCAGCGAAGAACAGGGGGGGGCTTCGACCTACACCTTC. This gives the protein CASEEQGGASTYTF.

Only one count was recorded for this clone. The junction departs from the called germline gene at one end, perhaps through a read error. The chain has TRBV4-1 and TRBJ2-6, with a possible D match to TRBD1 (7 bases). This CDR3 has 21 amino acids. Germline lookup yields CDR1 MGHRA and CDR2 YSYEKL. The CDR3 sequence: CASSQVALPGGGGAGANGLTF. Written as DNA, the CDR3 is TGCGCCAGCAGCCAAGTAGCCCTTCCCGGTGGAGGGGGCGCTGGGGCCAACGGCCTGACTTTC.

The chain links TRBV9 to TRBJ1-3, with 8 bases matching TRBD1. The CDR3 totals 17 residues. Trimming at V came to 1 base and at J to 2 bases, leaving 8 bases not matched to a gene. Per the germline V gene, CDR1 is SGDLS and CDR2 is YYNGEE. The CDR3 sequence: CASSVNRGRVPGNTIYF. The CDR3 DNA is TGTGCCAGCAGCGTAAACAGGGGGAGAGTACCTGGAAACACCATATATTTT.

CDR3 loop: CASSSISGGPNQPQHF. CDR3 nucleotide sequence: TGTGCCAGTAGTTCAATTTCAGGGGGCCCCAATCAGCCCCAGCATTTT. The chain combines TRBV19 with TRBJ1-5; 8 bases fit TRBD1. The J segment lost 3 bases and the V segment lost 5 bases, leaving 9 bases of the junction unmatched. The germline CDR1 and CDR2 sequences are LNHDA and SQIVND (reference sequence). The CDR3 contains 16 residues. Filled out from reference TRBV19 and TRBJ1-5, the complete variable domain reads DGGITQSPKYLFRKEGQNVTLSCEQNLNHDAMYWYRQDPGQGLRLIYYSQIVNDFQKGDIAEGYSVSREKKESFPLTVTSAQKNPTAFYLCASSSISGGPNQPQHFGDGTRLSIL.

This clone was detected a few times. The rearrangement uses TRBV11-2 and TRBJ1-2; 9 bases are shared with TRBD1. Germline V lookup: CDR1 SGHAT, CDR2 FQNNGV. V shed 5 bases and J 5 bases; nucleotides not matched to a gene: 9. CDR3 length equals 15 residues. This chain's CDR3 is CASSPSDRGTYGYTF. CDR3 nucleotides: TGTGCCAGCAGCCCTTCGGACAGGGGAACTTATGGCTACACCTTC.

This clone was detected a few times. This chain joins TRBV1 and TRBJ2-7; TRBD2 is the table's D call and was not checked against the DNA. TRBV1 is a known pseudogene. The CDR3 has 14 residues. Here the CDR3 DNA reads TGCACCAGCACCTCCGGGACTAGCGGGGCTCAGCAGTACTTC. It yields the protein CTSTSGTSGAQQYF.

V is TRBV6-5 and J is TRBJ1-2, with a possible D match to TRBD1 (6 bases). CDR1 MNHEY and CDR2 SVGAGI come from the germline V gene. The CDR3 contains 15 residues. V lost 0 bases, J lost 4 bases, and 12 bases lay in between. CDR3 nucleotide sequence: TGTGCCAGCAGTTACTCGATGGGGGCAAGCTATGGCTACACCTTC. Translating gives CASSYSMGASYGYTF.

The chain has TRBV7-9 and TRBJ2-3; 7 bases map to TRBD2. The CDR3 is made up of 15 amino acids. Trimming at V came to 6 bases and at J to 0 bases, leaving 6 bases not matched to a gene. Germline V gene lookup returns CDR1 SEHNR and CDR2 FQNEAQ (reference sequence). The CDR3 DNA reads TGTGCCAGCAGTTCTAGCGGTACTAGCACAGATACGCAGTATTTT. The encoded protein is CASSSSGTSTDTQYF. Full variable domain (missing parts from reference TRBV7-9 and TRBJ2-3): DTGVSQNPRHKITKRGQNVTFRCDPISEHNRLYWYRQTLGQGPEFLTYFQNEAQLEKSRLLSDRFSAERPKGSFSTLEIQRTEQGDSAMYLCASSSSGTSTDTQYFGPGTRLTVL.

The chain recombines TRBV11-3 with TRBJ1-2; D remains ambiguous. CDR3 length: 15 residues. The V gene's germline CDR1 is SGHNT and CDR2 YENEEA. V was shortened by 5 bases and J by 2 bases, with 15 bases between the two germline ends. Here the CDR3 DNA reads TGTGCCAGCAGCCGAAGCCAGGCAGAAAACTATGGCTACACCTTC. It encodes CASSRSQAENYGYTF.

The rearrangement links TRBV6-5 to TRBJ1-5, with TRBD1 identical over 8 bases. The length of the CDR3 is 16 residues. Looked up from germline, CDR1 is MNHEY and CDR2 is SVGAGI. J was trimmed by 4 bases and V by 2 bases; bases with no gene match: 7. The CDR3 protein is CASSYSRQGLNQPQHF. In DNA form, the CDR3 reads TGTGCCAGCAGTTACAGCCGACAGGGGCTGAATCAGCCCCAGCATTTT.

The count of this clone is one. The genes are TRBV29-1 and TRBJ1-2, with a possible D match to TRBD1 (6 bases). From germline, CDR1 is SQVTM and CDR2 ANQGSEA. V was pared by 5 bases and J by 8 bases, with 12 bases between. This CDR3 region has 11 residues. The CDR3 DNA sequence: TGCAGCGTTTCGACAGGCAGAGGCTACACCTTC. This gives the protein CSVSTGRGYTF.

The chain recombines TRBV27 with TRBJ1-1; D gene uncertain. The CDR3 totals 14 residues. Trimming took 2 bases from V and 4 from J, leaving 11 bases between them. Germline V CDR1 and CDR2: MNHEY, SMNVEV (reference sequence). The CDR3 spells CASSLDNLGTEAFF. The DNA of the CDR3 is TGTGCCAGCAGTTTAGACAATCTCGGCACTGAAGCTTTCTTT.

The chain combines TRBV6-1 with TRBJ1-5, with TRBD1 identical over 7 bases. The V gene end was trimmed by 10 bases and the J gene end by 11 bases; junction bases not matched to a gene: 17. Germline V lookup: CDR1 MNHNS, CDR2 SASEGT. The CDR3 loop spans 14 amino acids. CDR3: CATRWTGKGSSQHF. For the CDR3, the DNA is TGTGCCACGCGATGGACAGGCAAGGGGTCGTCCCAGCATTTT.

This clone has more than one count but fewer than ten. The V gene is TRBV11-2, the J gene TRBJ2-1; 11 bases map to TRBD2. Trimming took 1 base from V and 5 from J; bases not matched to a gene: 10. The V gene's germline CDR1 is SGHAT and CDR2 FQNNGV. The CDR3 is 18 residues long. Written as DNA, the CDR3 is TGTGCCAGCAGCTTAGCCCCTCGGACTAGCGGGCGGGACAATGAGCAGTTCTTC. It codes for CASSLAPRTSGRDNEQFF.

The chain employs TRBV19 and TRBJ2-3; 8 positions agree with TRBD2. With 5 bases clipped from V and 2 bases from J, the junction kept 9 bases outside the gene matches. The length of the CDR3 is 16 residues. The germline V gene encodes CDR1 LNHDA and CDR2 SQIVND (reference sequence). The CDR3 region is CASSLDPSGFTDTQYF. As DNA, the CDR3 is TGTGCCAGTAGTTTGGACCCTAGCGGGTTCACAGATACGCAGTATTTT.

As concerns this clone: The junction does not match germline at one end; this may be a read error. The rearrangement links TRBV12-5 to TRBJ1-2; no definite D call. The CDR3 totals 12 residues. Germline V CDR1 and CDR2: LGHNT, FRNRAP. The DNA for the CDR3 is TGTGCTAGTGGTTTTGCGTACTATGACTACACCTTC. It is translated as CASGFAYYDYTF. Combining the CDR3 with reference TRBV12-5 and TRBJ1-2 gives the whole variable domain DARVTQTPRHKVTEMGQEVTMRCQPILGHNTVFWYRQTMMQGLELLAYFRNRAPLDDSGMPKDRFSAEMPDATLATLKIQPSEPRDSAVYFCASGFAYYDYTFGSGTRLTVV.

The rearrangement uses TRBV14 and TRBJ2-2; 9 bases map to TRBD1. The CDR3 extends over 15 amino acids. The trim removed 1 base at V and 6 bases at J, leaving 3 bases unmatched. The germline V gene encodes CDR1 SGHDN and CDR2 FVKESK. The CDR3 protein is CASSQGDRVSGELFF. The CDR3 DNA reads TGTGCCAGCAGCCAAGGGGACAGGGTGTCCGGGGAGCTGTTTTTT.

This clone was found once. The chain is built from TRBV21-1 and TRBJ1-5; the table gives TRBD1 as D, unverified against the DNA. TRBV21-1 is noted as a pseudogene. CDR3 length: 14 amino acids. The CDR3 protein is CASTSDRVHQPQHF. The CDR3 nucleotides are TGTGCCAGCACCTCGGACAGGGTACATCAGCCCCAGCATTTT.

Remarks on this clone: This sample includes further DNA sequences coding for the same CDR3. This chain links TRBV11-2 with TRBJ1-4, with a tentative D call TRBD1 (6 bases). The CDR3 length is 15 residues. Looked up from germline, CDR1 is SGHAT and CDR2 is FQNNGV. The V gene lost 5 bases and the J gene lost 1 base, with 11 bases spanning the gap. The CDR3 region has the DNA TGTGCCAGCAGCCCAAGGACAGTAACTAATGAAAAACTGTTTTTT. Its protein is CASSPRTVTNEKLFF.

The CDR3 DNA reads as TGTGCCAGCAGCTCGACAGTTTACAATGAGCAGTTCTTC. Its protein product is CASSSTVYNEQFF. V usage is TRBV7-9 and J usage is TRBJ2-1; the D gene is possibly TRBD1 (5 bases). With 4 bases removed from V and 4 bases from J, the gap between germline ends came to 8 bases. CDR3 length equals 13 residues. The V gene's germline CDR1 is SEHNR and CDR2 FQNEAQ (reference sequence).

Written as DNA, the CDR3 is TGTGCCAGCAGTGAGAGGAGGGGTCACACCATATATTTT. This sequence encodes CASSERRGHTIYF. This sequence joins TRBV2 and TRBJ1-3; D is possibly TRBD1 (5 bases). V gave up 3 bases and J gave up 8 bases, with 11 bases separating them. CDR1 is SNHLY and CDR2 is FYNNEI in the germline V gene. The CDR3 runs 13 residues.

This sequence joins TRBV5-1 and TRBJ2-7; 13 positions agree with TRBD2. The V gene's germline CDR1 is SGHRS and CDR2 YFSETQ. V trimming: 4 bases; J trimming: 2 bases; junction bases outside the gene matches: 3. The CDR3 has 15 residues. The CDR3 nucleotides are TGCGCCAGCAGCACAACTAGCGGGGGGGCCTACGAGCAGTACTTC. Its translation is CASSTTSGGAYEQYF.